This TCR beta chain is from a study of T cell responses to AZD1222 COVID-19 vaccine. After removal of 4 bases from V and 5 bases from J, the junction contained 4 bases not matched to a gene. The CDR3 totals 14 residues. Germline V gene lookup returns CDR1 SGHRS and CDR2 YFSETQ. Study-level results: Repertoires were collected only later (after the peak T cell response had occurred). CD4 TCRs associated with vaccination spanned spike, dominating at 160-218 and 743-854.

TCRdb's copy holds only in-frame clones and misses some; the assay was immunoSEQ multiplex PCR. The sample lists approximately 210,000 clones, 90% to 95% occurring once. Comment on this clone: Its antigen is unknown.

The source was peripheral blood, collected 28 days after the second AZD1222 dose. The genes are TRBV5-1 and TRBJ1-4, with 8 bases that match TRBD1. This receptor was obtained from an adult who received the AZD1222 COVID-19 vaccine. The CDR3 DNA reads as TGCGCCAGCAGCGTACAGGGGGTAAATGAAAAACTGTTTTTT. Its translation is CASSVQGVNEKLFF.